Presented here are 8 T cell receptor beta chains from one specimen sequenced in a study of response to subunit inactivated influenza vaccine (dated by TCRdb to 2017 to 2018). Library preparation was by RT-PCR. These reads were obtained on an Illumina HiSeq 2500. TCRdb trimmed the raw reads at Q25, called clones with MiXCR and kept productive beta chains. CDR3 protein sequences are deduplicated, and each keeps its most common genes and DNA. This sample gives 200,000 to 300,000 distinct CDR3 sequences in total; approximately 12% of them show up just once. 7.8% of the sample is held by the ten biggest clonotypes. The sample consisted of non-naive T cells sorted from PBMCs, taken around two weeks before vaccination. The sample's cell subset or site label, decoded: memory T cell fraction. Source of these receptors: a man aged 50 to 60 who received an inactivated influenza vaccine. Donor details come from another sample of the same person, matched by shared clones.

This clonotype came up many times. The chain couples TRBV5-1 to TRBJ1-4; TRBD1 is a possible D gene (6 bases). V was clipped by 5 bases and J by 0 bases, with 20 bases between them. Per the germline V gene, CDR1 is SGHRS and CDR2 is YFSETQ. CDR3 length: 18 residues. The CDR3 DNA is TGCGCCAGCAGTCGTGACCAAGCAGGGGCCCCAACTAATGAAAAACTGTTTTTT. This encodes CASSRDQAGAPTNEKLFF.

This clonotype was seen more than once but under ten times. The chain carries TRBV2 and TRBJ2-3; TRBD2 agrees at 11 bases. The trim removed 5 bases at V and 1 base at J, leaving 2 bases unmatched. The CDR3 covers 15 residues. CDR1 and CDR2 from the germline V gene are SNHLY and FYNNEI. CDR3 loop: CASSPTSGGTDTQYF. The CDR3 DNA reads TGTGCCAGCAGTCCGACTAGCGGGGGCACAGATACGCAGTATTTT.

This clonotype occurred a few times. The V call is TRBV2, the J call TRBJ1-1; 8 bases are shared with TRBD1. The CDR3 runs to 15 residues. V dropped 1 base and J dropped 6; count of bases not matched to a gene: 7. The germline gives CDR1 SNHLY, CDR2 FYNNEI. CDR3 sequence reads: CASSEVRGQGAEAFF. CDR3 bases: TGTGCCAGCAGTGAAGTCAGGGGGCAAGGCGCTGAAGCTTTCTTT.

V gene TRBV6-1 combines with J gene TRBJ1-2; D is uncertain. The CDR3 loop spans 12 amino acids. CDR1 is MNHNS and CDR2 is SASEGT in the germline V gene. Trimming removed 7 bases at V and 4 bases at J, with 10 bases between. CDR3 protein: CASTVSTYGYTF. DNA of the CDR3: TGTGCCAGCACCGTAAGCACCTATGGCTACACCTTC.

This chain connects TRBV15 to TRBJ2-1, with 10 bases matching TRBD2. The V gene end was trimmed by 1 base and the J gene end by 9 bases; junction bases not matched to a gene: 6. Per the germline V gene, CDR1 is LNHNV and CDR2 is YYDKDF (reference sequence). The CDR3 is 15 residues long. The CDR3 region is CATSRAVVAGGEQFF. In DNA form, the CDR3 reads TGTGCCACCAGCAGAGCGGTGGTAGCGGGAGGTGAGCAGTTCTTC.

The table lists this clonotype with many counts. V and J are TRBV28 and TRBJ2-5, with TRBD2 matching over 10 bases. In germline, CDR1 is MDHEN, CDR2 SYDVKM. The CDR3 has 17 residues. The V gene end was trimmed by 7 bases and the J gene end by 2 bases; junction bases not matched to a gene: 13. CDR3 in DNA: TGTGCCAGCACCACTCCTCTACTAGCGGGGAATCAAGAGACCCAGTACTTC. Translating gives CASTTPLLAGNQETQYF.

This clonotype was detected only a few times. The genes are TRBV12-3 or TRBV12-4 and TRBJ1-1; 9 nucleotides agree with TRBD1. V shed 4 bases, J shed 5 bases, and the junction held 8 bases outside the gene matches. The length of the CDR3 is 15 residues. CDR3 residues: CASSSTTGGRTEAFF. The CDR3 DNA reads TGTGCCAGCAGTTCAACTACAGGGGGCAGGACTGAAGCTTTCTTT.

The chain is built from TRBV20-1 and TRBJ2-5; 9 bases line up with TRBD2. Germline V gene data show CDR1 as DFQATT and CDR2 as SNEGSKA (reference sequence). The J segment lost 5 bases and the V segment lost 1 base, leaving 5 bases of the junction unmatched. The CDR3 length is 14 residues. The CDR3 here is CSARGPSGKETQYF. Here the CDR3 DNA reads TGCAGTGCTAGAGGTCCTAGCGGGAAGGAGACCCAGTACTTC.